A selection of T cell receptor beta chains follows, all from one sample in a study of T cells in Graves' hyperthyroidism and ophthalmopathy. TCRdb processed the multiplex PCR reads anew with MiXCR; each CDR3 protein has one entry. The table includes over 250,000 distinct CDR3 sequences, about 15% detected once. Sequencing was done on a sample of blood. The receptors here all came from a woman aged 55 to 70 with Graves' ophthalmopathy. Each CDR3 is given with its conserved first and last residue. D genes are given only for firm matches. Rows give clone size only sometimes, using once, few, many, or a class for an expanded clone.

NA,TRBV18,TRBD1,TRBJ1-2,TGTGCCAGCTTATCATTCCGGGACAGGACTAACTATGGCTACACCTTC,CASLSFRDRTNYGYTF
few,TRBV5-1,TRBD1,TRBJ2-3,TGCGCCAGCGGGGAAGGACAGGGGGTTGGCACAGATACGCAGTATTTT,CASGEGQGVGTDTQYF
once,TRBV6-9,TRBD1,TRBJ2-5,TGTGCCAGCAGTTACACCAACAGGGGTGAAGAGACCCAGTACTTC,CASSYTNRGEETQYF
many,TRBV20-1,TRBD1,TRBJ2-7,TGCAGTGCTAGGGGGACAGAACGCTACGAGCAGTACTTC,CSARGTERYEQYF
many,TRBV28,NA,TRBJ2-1,TGTGCCAGCAGTCAATCGGGTGGGGGGAGACGATACAATGAGCAGTTCTTC,CASSQSGGGRRYNEQFF
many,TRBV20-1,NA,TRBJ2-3,TGCAGTGCTGTCCCCGACAGTAGTTTGTATACGCAGTATTTT,CSAVPDSSLYTQYF
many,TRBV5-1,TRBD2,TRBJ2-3,TGCGCCAGCAGCTTGGACGGGGGGGTTGCAGATACGCAGTATTTT,CASSLDGGVADTQYF
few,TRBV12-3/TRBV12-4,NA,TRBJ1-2,TGTGCCAGCAGTTTTGGGACATACGGCTACACCTTC,CASSFGTYGYTF
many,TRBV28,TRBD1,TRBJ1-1,TGTGCCAGCAGCGTGGGACAGGGCGTTGATGAAGCTTTCTTT,CASSVGQGVDEAFF
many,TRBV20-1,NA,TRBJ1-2,TGCAGTGCACAGGAACAGGTCTACTATGGCTACACCTTC,CSAQEQVYYGYTF
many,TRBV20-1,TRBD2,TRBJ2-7,TGCAGTGCTCCGGGACTAGCGAGCAACGAGCAGTACTTC,CSAPGLASNEQYF